These 28 T cell receptor beta chains came from one sample sequenced in a study of T-cell memory formation after mild COVID-19. TCRdb itself ran the 5' RACE reads through MiXCR, one entry per CDR3 protein. Here the sample spans about 560,000 distinct CDR3 sequences, roughly 17% being singletons. Sequencing input: PBMCs or a T cell subset sorted from them (not recorded which). Source of these receptors: an adult woman who had mild COVID-19 (a few samples of this study predate the infection). Cell type and time point are not known.

This clonotype was detected only a few times. V and J are TRBV6-6 and TRBJ1-1, with TRBD1 matching over 10 bases. Germline V gives CDR1 MNHNY, CDR2 SVGAGI (reference sequence). This CDR3 has 16 residues. Losses at the gene ends were 2 bases for V and 1 base for J; bases not matched to a gene: 4. In DNA, the CDR3 is TGTGCCAGCAGTTACGCCTGGGACAGGGGGAACACTGAAGCTTTCTTT. Translation gives CASSYAWDRGNTEAFF.

This clonotype was counted a few times. This chain links TRBV6-1 with TRBJ2-3; TRBD2 matches at 8 bases. Germline V lookup: CDR1 MNHNS, CDR2 SASEGT. The CDR3 is 16 amino acids. V shed 3 bases, J shed 6 bases, and the junction held 11 bases outside the gene matches. The CDR3 DNA reads as TGTGCCAGCAGTGATCGGCTAGCGGGTCCCCCCGATACGCAGTATTTT. It codes for CASSDRLAGPPDTQYF.

This clonotype was counted many times. J is TRBJ2-3 and V is TRBV5-1, with D maybe TRBD2 (7 bases). Looked up from germline, CDR1 is SGHRS and CDR2 is YFSETQ. This CDR3 has 14 amino acids. With 4 bases removed from V and 4 bases from J, the gap between germline ends came to 13 bases. CDR3 region: CASSLGGPADTQYF. As DNA, the CDR3 is TGCGCCAGCAGCCTGGGGGGGCCGGCAGATACGCAGTATTTT.

This clonotype was observed a few times. The CDR3 coding sequence is TGCGCCAGCAGCCATCCTGGATCCGGGTACAATGAGCAGTTCTTC. It translates to CASSHPGSGYNEQFF. This chain joins TRBV5-1 and TRBJ2-1; D is uncertain. V gave up 4 bases and J gave up 4 bases, with 15 bases separating them. This CDR3 is 15 amino acids long. From germline, CDR1 is SGHRS and CDR2 YFSETQ.

The gene calls are TRBV3-1 and TRBJ1-3; TRBD1 aligns across 7 bases. V dropped 4 bases and J dropped 4; count of bases not matched to a gene: 7. CDR1 is LGHDT and CDR2 is YNNKEL in the germline V gene (reference sequence). The CDR3 totals 15 residues. Here the CDR3 DNA reads TGTGCCAGCAGCCGACAGGGAGGAAGGGGAAACACCATATATTTT. Amino acids: CASSRQGGRGNTIYF. The full variable domain, its missing parts supplied by reference TRBV3-1 and TRBJ1-3, is DTAVSQTPKYLVTQMGNDKSIKCEQNLGHDTMYWYKQDSKKFLKIMFSYNNKELIINETVPNRFSPKSPDKAHLNLHINSLELGDSAVYFCASSRQGGRGNTIYFGEGSWLTVV.

CDR3 sequence reads: CASRPHPDGWSYNEQFF. The DNA for the CDR3 is TGTGCCAGCAGGCCCCACCCCGACGGATGGTCCTACAATGAGCAGTTCTTC. This chain uses TRBV7-2 with TRBJ2-1; D is ambiguous. This CDR3 contains 17 residues. Germline V gives CDR1 SGHTA, CDR2 FQGNSA. Trimming shortened V by 6 bases and J by 1 base, and 19 bases separated the two germline ends. The complete variable domain, with remaining parts taken from reference TRBV7-2 and TRBJ2-1, reads GAGVSQSPSNKVTEKGKDVELRCDPISGHTALYWYRQSLGQGLEFLIYFQGNSAPDKSGLPSDRFSAERTGGSVSTLTIQRTQQEDSAVYLCASRPHPDGWSYNEQFFGPGTRLTVL.

There are a few counts of this clonotype. The rearrangement joins TRBV12-3 or TRBV12-4 to TRBJ1-6; 10 nucleotides match TRBD1. With 6 bases clipped from V and 9 bases from J, the junction kept 8 bases outside the gene matches. This CDR3 has 15 residues. CDR3 coding DNA: TGTGCCAGCAGACTCGGGACAGGGGTTAGTTCACCCCTCCACTTT. Its translation is CASRLGTGVSSPLHF.

This sequence joins TRBV5-1 and TRBJ2-2; D possibly corresponds to TRBD1 (5 bases). The CDR3 spans 15 residues. The germline CDR1 and CDR2 sequences are SGHRS and YFSETQ. Trimming removed 1 base at V and 3 bases at J, with 10 bases between. The CDR3 loop is CASSLNAGYTGELFF. The CDR3 DNA sequence: TGCGCCAGCAGCTTGAATGCAGGGTACACCGGGGAGCTGTTTTTT. The full variable domain, completed using reference TRBV5-1 and TRBJ2-2, is KAGVTQTPRYLIKTRGQQVTLSCSPISGHRSVSWYQQTPGQGLQFLFEYFSETQRNKGNFPGRFSGRQFSNSRSEMNVSTLELGDSALYLCASSLNAGYTGELFFGEGSRLTVL.

This clonotype has only a few counts. The chain couples TRBV5-6 to TRBJ2-7, with 8 bases lining up with TRBD2. The germline CDR1 and CDR2 sequences are SGHDT and YYEEEE. V was pared by 3 bases and J by 0 bases, with 5 bases of the junction left unmatched. The CDR3 loop spans 15 amino acids. CDR3 coding DNA: TGTGCCAGCAGCTGGGGCGCGGGGGGCTCCTACGAGCAGTACTTC. Residues: CASSWGAGGSYEQYF.

The chain carries TRBV5-1 and TRBJ2-7; TRBD2 matches at 13 bases. Germline values: CDR1 SGHRS, CDR2 YFSETQ. V was pared by 3 bases and J by 0 bases, with 9 bases of the junction left unmatched. This CDR3 has 18 residues. CDR3 nucleotides: TGCGCCAGCAGCTATGGACTAGCGGGGGCCGCCAGCTCCTACGAGCAGTACTTC. This translates into CASSYGLAGAASSYEQYF.

This clonotype was seen many times. V gene TRBV12-3 or TRBV12-4 combines with J gene TRBJ2-1; 13 bases fit TRBD2. Trimming removed 6 bases from V and 8 bases from J; junction bases left unmatched: 7. This CDR3 comprises 15 residues. The CDR3 sequence is CASSQGLAGRDEQFF. CDR3 in DNA: TGTGCCAGCAGCCAGGGACTAGCGGGGAGGGATGAGCAGTTCTTC.

The chain carries TRBV19 and TRBJ2-5; D perhaps matches TRBD1 (6 bases). The CDR3 spans 12 residues. Germline V CDR1 and CDR2: LNHDA, SQIVND (reference sequence). Deletions cut 6 bases from V and 5 bases from J, with 10 bases between. Written as DNA, the CDR3 is TGTGCCAGTAGAAGAGACAGGGAGACCCAGTACTTC. It codes for CASRRDRETQYF.

With respect to this clonotype: One junction end disagrees with the germline gene, perhaps due to a read error. The chain carries TRBV12-3 or TRBV12-4 and TRBJ1-4; 7 nucleotides line up with TRBD1. This CDR3 is built from 12 residues. The CDR3 spells CASSPSGGGSVF. In DNA, the CDR3 is TGTGCCAGCAGTCCCTCAGGGGGGGGGAGCGTTTTT.

This clonotype was observed a few times. The chain has TRBV20-1 and TRBJ2-7; D is ambiguous. V was clipped by 1 base and J by 2 bases, with 15 bases between them. The germline V gene has CDR1 DFQATT and CDR2 SNEGSKA (reference sequence). This CDR3 is built from 15 residues. The CDR3 nucleotides are TGCAGTGCTAGAGCTGAGGACCTTTCGGCCTACGAGCAGTACTTC. Its translation is CSARAEDLSAYEQYF.

This chain connects TRBV12-3 or TRBV12-4 to TRBJ1-5; the match to TRBD1 covers 10 bases. The CDR3 contains 15 residues. Losses at the gene ends were 7 bases for V and 0 bases for J; bases not matched to a gene: 3. CDR3 in amino acids: CASNGQGDSNQPQHF. CDR3 nucleotide sequence: TGTGCCAGCAATGGACAGGGGGATAGCAATCAGCCCCAGCATTTT.

This clonotype has only a few counts. The genes are TRBV7-9 and TRBJ2-1; D gene unclear. This CDR3 has 13 residues. Between the trimmed V and J ends, which lost 3 bases and 7 bases, there was a span of 10 bases. Per germline, CDR1 SEHNR and CDR2 FQNEAQ (reference sequence). CDR3 sequence reads: CASSLVLENEQFF. The CDR3 DNA sequence: TGTGCCAGCAGCTTGGTGCTGGAAAATGAGCAGTTCTTC.

This clonotype was seen at least ten times. The rearrangement joins TRBV5-1 to TRBJ2-7; D remains ambiguous. Germline CDR1 is SGHRS and CDR2 is YFSETQ. V was shortened by 4 bases and J by 3 bases, with 8 bases between the two germline ends. The CDR3 totals 12 residues. The CDR3 bases are TGCGCCAGCAGCCCGCCTAGCTACGAGCAGTACTTC. Encoded protein: CASSPPSYEQYF.

The genes are TRBV6-6 and TRBJ1-2, with 12 bases matching TRBD1. The CDR3 contains 15 residues. Germline V gene sequence: CDR1 MNHNY, CDR2 SVGAGI (reference sequence). J gave up 3 bases and V 4 bases, and 3 bases lay outside the gene matches. CDR3 DNA: TGTGCCAGCAGTTGGGGGACAGGGGGCGACTATGGCTACACCTTC. Its translation is CASSWGTGGDYGYTF.

V usage is TRBV30 and J usage is TRBJ2-7; D is perhaps TRBD2 (5 bases). V was shortened by 7 bases and J by 4 bases, with 17 bases between the two germline ends. This CDR3 is built from 13 residues. Germline V gene lookup returns CDR1 GTSNPN and CDR2 SVGIG (reference sequence). CDR3: CAYHQLDRYEQYF. DNA of the CDR3: TGTGCCTACCATCAACTAGACCGTTACGAGCAGTACTTC.

The chain combines TRBV24-1 with TRBJ2-4; TRBD1 matches 9 bases. CDR3 size: 19 residues. J gave up 1 base and V 4 bases, and 13 bases lay outside the gene matches. Germline V gene sequence: CDR1 KGHDR, CDR2 SFDVKD. The CDR3 nucleotides read TGTGCCACCAGTGAGCCTCCGGGGGACAGGGCGGCGGCCAAAAACATTCAGTACTTC. Its protein product is CATSEPPGDRAAAKNIQYF.

This chain connects TRBV7-6 to TRBJ2-1; TRBD1 is a possible D gene (5 bases). Per germline, CDR1 SGHVS and CDR2 FNYEAQ. This CDR3 comprises 15 residues. Trimming removed 5 bases from V and 0 bases from J, with 11 bases in between. The CDR3 here is CASSLQESSYNEQFF. DNA of the CDR3: TGTGCCAGCAGCCTACAGGAGAGCTCCTACAATGAGCAGTTCTTC.

This clonotype was observed a few times. The chain is built from TRBV5-6 and TRBJ2-1; 9 bases are shared with TRBD2. This CDR3 contains 14 residues. The V gene's germline CDR1 is SGHDT and CDR2 YYEEEE. With 2 bases clipped from V and 8 bases from J, the junction kept 5 bases outside the gene matches. The CDR3 is CASSFSGGYHEQFF. CDR3 DNA: TGTGCCAGCAGCTTCAGCGGGGGGTACCATGAGCAGTTCTTC.

This clonotype was picked up a small number of times. The chain couples TRBV29-1 to TRBJ2-3, with D unclear. With 8 bases removed from V and 0 bases from J, the gap between germline ends came to 15 bases. CDR3 size: 14 residues. CDR1 SQVTM and CDR2 ANQGSEA come from the germline V gene. The CDR3 DNA follows: TGCAGCTTACGCAGGCAGACTAGCACAGATACGCAGTATTTT. Protein product: CSLRRQTSTDTQYF.

J is TRBJ2-5 and V is TRBV19; TRBD1 might be the D (5 bases). Looked up from germline, CDR1 is LNHDA and CDR2 is SQIVND (reference sequence). Trimming removed 1 base at V and 2 bases at J, with 8 bases between. CDR3 size: 14 residues. DNA for the CDR3: TGTGCCAGTAGTATAGGACCAGGGCAAGAGACCCAGTACTTC. Encoded protein: CASSIGPGQETQYF.

The genes are TRBV12-3 or TRBV12-4 and TRBJ2-7; the D call may be TRBD1 or TRBD2 (5 bases each). This CDR3 contains 14 residues. Trimming took off 8 bases at V and 9 bases at J, with 23 bases between the two ends. The chain's CDR3 is CASRSSSGSEGQYF. The CDR3 nucleotides are TGTGCCAGCCGCTCGTCATCAGGGTCCGAGGGGCAGTACTTC.

The chain employs TRBV5-6 and TRBJ2-1; perhaps TRBD1 as D (6 bases). This CDR3 region has 14 residues. V shed 0 bases and J shed 15 bases, with 19 bases lying between them. Germline CDR1 is SGHDT and CDR2 is YYEEEE. Here the CDR3 reads CASSLGAGTPVGFF. The CDR3 DNA is TGTGCCAGCAGCTTGGGGGCCGGGACACCCGTCGGGTTCTTC.

The genes are TRBV30 and TRBJ2-1; 9 positions match TRBD2. The V segment lost 2 bases and the J segment 3 bases; nucleotides outside the gene matches: 5. The CDR3 has 15 residues. Germline loops: CDR1 GTSNPN, CDR2 SVGIG (reference sequence). The CDR3 sequence: CAWSRLAVHYNEQFF. In DNA form, the CDR3 reads TGTGCCTGGAGTCGACTAGCGGTGCACTACAATGAGCAGTTCTTC.

This chain uses TRBV29-1 with TRBJ2-5; the match to TRBD2 covers 9 bases. CDR3 length: 15 residues. CDR1 and CDR2 from the germline V gene are SQVTM and ANQGSEA. Trimming at V came to 6 bases and at J to 0 bases, leaving 8 bases not matched to a gene. The CDR3 region is CSVRTSGRYQETQYF. CDR3 DNA: TGCAGCGTCCGAACTAGCGGGCGGTACCAAGAGACCCAGTACTTC. The full variable domain, rest sourced from reference TRBV29-1 and TRBJ2-5, is SAVISQKPSRDICQRGTSLTIQCQVDSQVTMMFWYRQQPGQSLTLIATANQGSEATYESGFVIDKFPISRPNLTFSTLTVSNMSPEDSSIYLCSVRTSGRYQETQYFGPGTRLLVL.